The T cell receptor (beta chain) under discussion was sequenced for a study of blood T cell repertoires in COVID-19. Study overall: The samples span acute and convalescent COVID-19 from the United States, Italy and Spain. Sample material is recorded as cDNA or gDNA derived from T cells, B-cell-depleted T cells, or PBMCs.

Germline V lookup: CDR1 KGHSH, CDR2 LQKENI. With V trimmed by 5 bases and J by 7 bases, 4 bases remained unmatched. CDR3 length: 13 amino acids. Per the authors' pipeline: For nucleated cells, counts were estimated from reference gene primer amplification. Profiling relied on immunoSEQ multiplex PCR, and the TCRdb table lists in-frame clones only, not all of them. For V, J and clone size, that table is used; D and trimming come from the DNA. There are 130,000 or so clones in the sample; about four fifths occur only once, and more than 1.2% lies in the top ten. Sequenced: peripheral blood. The chain is built from TRBV18 and TRBJ1-5, with 8 bases that match TRBD1. The sequence was obtained from a man in his 60s with acute or convalescent COVID-19. This chain's CDR3 is CASSETGDQPQHF. CDR3 nucleotide sequence: TGTGCCAGCTCAGAGACAGGGGACCAGCCCCAGCATTTT.